This T cell receptor (beta chain) originates from a study of Graves' ophthalmopathy and Graves' hyperthyroidism. This clonotype was recorded at least ten times. As yet, its antigen is unknown. Germline V gene lookup returns CDR1 SGHDT and CDR2 YYEEEE. V shed 4 bases and J shed 8 bases, with 12 bases lying between them. The CDR3 length is 13 residues. Findings and limits, study-wide: Detected in blood as well were most expanded thyroid clonotypes with frequency above 0.001. Using a 13-signature model, the authors split ophthalmopathy from stable hyperthyroidism, with around 85% sensitivity and 75% to 82% specificity.

RNA transcripts were the source from which TCR beta CDR3 regions were amplified. HTBI primers were employed in first-round RT-PCR, then a second-round multiplex PCR followed. Each CDR3 protein gets one entry after TCRdb re-called the multiplex PCR reads with MiXCR. The data show over a million distinct CDR3 sequences, with roughly 35% seen just once and 11% held by the top ten. The sequencing sample was made of peripheral blood or thyroid tissue (not recorded which). The chain couples TRBV5-6 to TRBJ2-2; D remains ambiguous. This TCR was sampled from an adult man with Graves' hyperthyroidism. CDR3 amino acids: CASSITRVGELFF. CDR3 in DNA: TGTGCCAGCAGCATAACTCGCGTGGGGGAGCTGTTTTTT.